This T cell receptor beta chain came from a study of Graves' ophthalmopathy and Graves' hyperthyroidism. This clonotype was observed at least ten times. Germline V gene data show CDR1 as DFQATT and CDR2 as SNEGSKA (reference sequence). V dropped 5 bases and J dropped 0 bases, with 11 bases sitting between them. This CDR3 is built from 14 residues. Excluded were patients with other autoimmune diseases, uncontrolled infections, pregnancy or lactation. The PBMCs originated from roughly 10 ml of fresh peripheral blood. The TCR beta CDR3 regions underwent amplification from RNA transcripts. First-round RT-PCR employed HTBI primers, with a second-round multiplex PCR after it. MiXCR, applied by TCRdb to the multiplex PCR reads, yields one record per CDR3 protein. This sample yields roughly 400,000 distinct CDR3 sequences, of which 15% are seen a single time; 7% belongs to the top ten.

The chain combines TRBV20-1 with TRBJ2-4; D is unclear. This receptor was identified in a woman between 18 and 29 years old with stable Graves' hyperthyroidism. The sequencing sample was made of peripheral blood. The CDR3 region is CSASGPTAKNIQYF. CDR3 in DNA: TGCAGTGCTTCCGGACCGACAGCCAAAAACATTCAGTACTTC.